This TCR beta chain originates from a study of T cell responses to AZD1222 COVID-19 vaccine (dated by TCRdb to about 2021). Study-level background: A total of 233 trial participants underwent TCR sequencing, of whom around 200 received two doses of AZD1222 and about 26 received two doses of the MenACWY control vaccine. Trial participants were enrolled into age subgroups of 18-55, 56-69 and 70-plus years, which contained around 150, 29 and 61 TCR-sequenced participants, respectively. The paper as a whole reports these results and caveats: After two AZD1222 doses, spike-specific TCR breadth and depth were significantly higher than at day 0 and than in MenACWY recipients. Vaccine-associated CD4 TCRs spanned the whole spike protein, with dominant responses in regions 160-218 and 743-854. Because no samples from the day 14 peak response were available, repertoires could be characterized only after the peak T cell response. Reportedly, almost half of the unique spike-specific TCRs recognized epitopes lying outside the regions that are mutated in the B.1.351 and B.1.1.7 variants. Only six AZD1222 recipients were SARS-CoV-2 seropositive at baseline, limiting conclusions about previously exposed vaccinees. Most participants were white British and females outnumbered males, and the authors suggested that clonal diversity may have been underestimated. The 56-69-year group was small, and its depth increase did not reach significance, likely because of low power.

The time point label for this specimen denotes: about 28 days (+/-7) after the second vaccine dose. Because spike-specific TCR depth and breadth did not differ between the two schedules, AZD1222 recipients who got a second dose at roughly 4 weeks were pooled with those who got a second dose at roughly 12 weeks. Vaccinee samples were obtained from the UK trials COV001 and COV002, which included a single-blind randomized controlled phase 2/3 trial of AZD1222 (ChAdOx1 nCoV-19) in healthy adults. Trial participant PBMC samples were collected at day 0 and day 28 after the second dose for TCRbeta chain sequencing. The CDR3 regions of human TCRbeta chains were subjected to immunosequencing. The study's own analysis went as follows. Repertoire TCRs were checked for matches against a reference library of SARS-CoV-2-specific TCRs that had been generated using the MIRA antigen-specificity platform. Breadth was defined as the fraction of unique TCRs that were SARS-CoV-2-associated. Depth was defined as the fraction of total T cells that were SARS-CoV-2-associated. Using the MIRA data, every spike-specific TCR was mapped to the spike region that the TCR reacted to and assigned to either a CD4 or a CD8 class. Log10-transformed breadth and depth values were compared by one-way ANOVA with Sidak's multiple comparisons tests. What TCRdb holds here is the immuneACCESS table cut down to in-frame rearrangements. Part of the clones is not present; checked against another copy, under half of the missing clones reflect an unresolved V gene, and the others are unexplained. That table supplies the V and J calls and clone size; D and trimming were determined from the DNA. The sample data list roughly 130,000 clones, and roughly 92% of these were observed just once. Approximately 1.2% of the sample goes to the ten largest clones.

V loses 4 bases, J loses 0 bases, and the germline ends lie 10 bases apart. The CDR3 starts with the cysteine, ends with the phenylalanine, and has 15 residues. The entry retains the CDR3 DNA only, 45 bases that are in frame from base 1. The germline V gene (reference sequence) provides CDR1 LNHNV and CDR2 YYDKDF. Concerning this clone: Its antigen is not yet known. Base-call qualities are not available, and no considerably larger clone is one nucleotide away.

The chain couples TRBV15 to TRBJ1-3, with no confidently assigned D gene. The sequence was collected from an adult who received the AZD1222 COVID-19 vaccine. Source: peripheral blood, taken 28 days after the second AZD1222 dose. The CDR3 here reads CATSKRNPSGNTIYF. The sequenced DNA: TGTGCCACCAGCAAAAGGAATCCCTCTGGAAACACCATATATTTT.